The source of this TCR beta chain is a study of shared clonotypes between healthy human individuals. General observations from the study: Even with large depth, rarefaction showed that sorted-subset sequencing was incomplete.

A remark on this clone: Its antigen is currently unknown.

The donors, all of them Caucasian adults, lived in Nashville, Tennessee. Investigators divided CD4+ cells into CD45RA+ naive and CD45RA-negative memory subsets. The authors' processing: Filtering differed because ImmunoSEQ produced junction-only sequences that carried no quality scores. The table came from immunoSEQ multiplex PCR; TCRdb's copy has only in-frame clones and leaves some out. V, J and clone size are taken as reported in that table, and D and trimming were inferred from the DNA itself. The sample gives more than 500,000 clones, 95% to 96% of which show up once; nearly 0.065% is in the top ten. Sequencing used naive CD4+ T cells sorted from blood. Subset indicated: CD45RA+ positively selected. The source is a woman between 25 and 40 years old in good health.

Here the CDR3 DNA reads TGCGCCAGCAGCCAGAGAATTACAGGGGGGAACTACGAGCAGTACTTC. Its protein product is CASSQRITGGNYEQYF. The V call is TRBV4-1, the J call TRBJ2-7; 8 bases are shared with TRBD1. V was pared by 3 bases and J by 3 bases, with 10 bases of the junction left unmatched. The CDR3 loop spans 16 amino acids. The germline CDR1 and CDR2 sequences are MGHRA and YSYEKL.